The clone carrying this T cell receptor (beta chain) was seen more than once but under ten times. Its antigen is currently unknown. These data originate in a study of blood T cells in healthy people across ages. The CDR3 has 15 residues. Germline V CDR1 and CDR2: SGHNT, YENEEA. Trimming removed 3 bases from V and 7 bases from J; junction bases left unmatched: 9. The authors ran a second PCR of about 6 to 12 cycles using a sample-barcoded 5' primer and a J-beta primer mix. Each cDNA molecule received a tag from a template-switch adaptor that had 12 random nucleotides. TCRdb itself ran the 5' RACE reads through MiXCR, one entry per CDR3 protein. The sample consists of under 2,000,000 distinct CDR3 sequences, roughly 52% of them appearing once. Study results and caveats: Roughly linear age-related decline in beta diversity appeared, significant by age about 37.

Sequencing was performed on blood. The TCR originated in a middle-aged woman in good health. This chain links TRBV11-3 with TRBJ2-1; 7 positions agree with TRBD2. CDR3 in DNA: TGTGCCAGCAGCTTGGGGGAGGGGAGGAGGAATGAGCAGTTCTTC. This translates into CASSLGEGRRNEQFF.